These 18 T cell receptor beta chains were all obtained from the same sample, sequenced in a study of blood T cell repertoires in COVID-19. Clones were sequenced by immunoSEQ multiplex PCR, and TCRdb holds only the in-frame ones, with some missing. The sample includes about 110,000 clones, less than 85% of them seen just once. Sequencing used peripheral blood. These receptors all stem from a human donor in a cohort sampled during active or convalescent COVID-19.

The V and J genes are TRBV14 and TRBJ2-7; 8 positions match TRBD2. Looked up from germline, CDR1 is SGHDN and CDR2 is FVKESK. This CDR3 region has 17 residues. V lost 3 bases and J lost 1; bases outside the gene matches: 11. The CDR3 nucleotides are TGTGCCAGCAGCCAGAAGCGGGAGTGGGAAGTGTCCTACGAGCAGTACTTC. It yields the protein CASSQKREWEVSYEQYF.

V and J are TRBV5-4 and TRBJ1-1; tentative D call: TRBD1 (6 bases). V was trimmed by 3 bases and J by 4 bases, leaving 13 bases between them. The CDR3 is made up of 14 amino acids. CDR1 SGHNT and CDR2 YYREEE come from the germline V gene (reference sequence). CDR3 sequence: CASSSEGGGTEAFF. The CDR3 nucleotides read TGTGCCAGCAGCTCAGAGGGGGGGGGCACTGAAGCTTTCTTT.

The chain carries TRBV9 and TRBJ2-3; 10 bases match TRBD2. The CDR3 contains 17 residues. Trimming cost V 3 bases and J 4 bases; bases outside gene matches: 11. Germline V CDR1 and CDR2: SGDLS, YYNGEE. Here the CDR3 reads CASSAPGAGGPADTQYF. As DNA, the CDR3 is TGTGCCAGCAGCGCCCCAGGAGCGGGAGGGCCGGCAGATACGCAGTATTTT. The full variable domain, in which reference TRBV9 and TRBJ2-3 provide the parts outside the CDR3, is DSGVTQTPKHLITATGQRVTLRCSPRSGDLSVYWYQQSLDQGLQFLIQYYNGEERAKGNILERFSAQQFPDLHSELNLSSLELGDSALYFCASSAPGAGGPADTQYFGPGTRLTVL.

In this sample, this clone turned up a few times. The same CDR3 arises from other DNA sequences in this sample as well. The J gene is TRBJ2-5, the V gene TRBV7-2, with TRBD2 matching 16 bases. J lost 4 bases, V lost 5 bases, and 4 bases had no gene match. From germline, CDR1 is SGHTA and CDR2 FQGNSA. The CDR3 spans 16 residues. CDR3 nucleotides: TGTGCCAGCAGCGTGGGACTAGCGGGGGGGAGAGAGACCCAGTACTTC. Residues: CASSVGLAGGRETQYF.

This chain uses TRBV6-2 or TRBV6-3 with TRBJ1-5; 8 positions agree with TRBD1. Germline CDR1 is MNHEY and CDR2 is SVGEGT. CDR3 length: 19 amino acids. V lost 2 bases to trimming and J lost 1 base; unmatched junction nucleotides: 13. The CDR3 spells CASSYDFGQGARSNQPQHF. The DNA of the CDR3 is TGTGCCAGCAGTTACGACTTTGGTCAGGGGGCGAGGAGCAATCAGCCCCAGCATTTT.

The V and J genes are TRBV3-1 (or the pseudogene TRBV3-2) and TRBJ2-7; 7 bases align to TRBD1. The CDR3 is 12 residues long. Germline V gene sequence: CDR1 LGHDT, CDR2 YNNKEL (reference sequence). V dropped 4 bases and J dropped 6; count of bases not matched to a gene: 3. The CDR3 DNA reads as TGTGCCAGCAGCCGAGGGGGCCTCGAGCAGTACTTC. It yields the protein CASSRGGLEQYF.

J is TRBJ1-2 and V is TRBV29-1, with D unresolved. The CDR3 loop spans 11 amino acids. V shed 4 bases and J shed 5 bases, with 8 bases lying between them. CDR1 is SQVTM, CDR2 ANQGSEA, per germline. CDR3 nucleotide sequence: TGCAGCGTTGGAGGCCAATATGGCTACACCTTC. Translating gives CSVGGQYGYTF.

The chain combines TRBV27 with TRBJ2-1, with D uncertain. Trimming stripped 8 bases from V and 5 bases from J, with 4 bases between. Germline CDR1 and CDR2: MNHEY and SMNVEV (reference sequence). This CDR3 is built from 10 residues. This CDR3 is CASGHNEQFF. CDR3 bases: TGTGCCAGCGGCCACAATGAGCAGTTCTTC.

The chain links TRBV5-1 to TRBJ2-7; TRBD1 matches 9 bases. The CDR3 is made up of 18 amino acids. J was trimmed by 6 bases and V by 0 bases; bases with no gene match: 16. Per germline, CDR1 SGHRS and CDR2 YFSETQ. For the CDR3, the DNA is TGCGCCAGCAGCTTGGGGGCCTTCGGGGCACAGGGGGCCGGCGAGCAGTACTTC. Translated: CASSLGAFGAQGAGEQYF.

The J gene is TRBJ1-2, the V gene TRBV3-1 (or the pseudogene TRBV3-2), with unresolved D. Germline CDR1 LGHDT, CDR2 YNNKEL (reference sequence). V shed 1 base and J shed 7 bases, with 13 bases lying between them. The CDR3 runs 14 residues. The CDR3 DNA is TGTGCCAGCAGCCAAGTTCGGGTTTCTGGTGGCTACACCTTC. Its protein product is CASSQVRVSGGYTF.

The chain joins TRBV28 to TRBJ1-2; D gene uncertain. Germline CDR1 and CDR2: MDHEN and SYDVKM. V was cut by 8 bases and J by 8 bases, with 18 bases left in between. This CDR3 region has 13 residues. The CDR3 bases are TGTGCCAGCCGGGAACTGGCGGTTCCCGGCTACACCTTC. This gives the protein CASRELAVPGYTF.

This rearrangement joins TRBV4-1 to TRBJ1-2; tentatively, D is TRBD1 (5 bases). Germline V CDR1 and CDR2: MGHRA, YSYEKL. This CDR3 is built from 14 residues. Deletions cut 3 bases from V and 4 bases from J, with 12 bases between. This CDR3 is CASSHQTVPYGYTF. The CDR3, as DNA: TGCGCCAGCAGCCACCAGACAGTCCCCTATGGCTACACCTTC.

The CDR3 region is CASNTNGGFGYTF. The DNA for the CDR3 is TGTGCCAGTAATACTAATGGCGGGTTTGGCTACACCTTC. This rearrangement joins TRBV19 to TRBJ1-2, with D uncertain. The germline V gene encodes CDR1 LNHDA and CDR2 SQIVND (reference sequence). CDR3 size: 13 residues. With 7 bases removed from V and 7 bases from J, the gap between germline ends came to 16 bases.

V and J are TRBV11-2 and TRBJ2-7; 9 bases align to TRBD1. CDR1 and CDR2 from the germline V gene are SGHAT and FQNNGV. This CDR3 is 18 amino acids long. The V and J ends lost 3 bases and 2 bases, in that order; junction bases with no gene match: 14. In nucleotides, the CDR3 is TGTGCCAGCAGCTTCCCCGGGACAGGGTCTGTTGGCGCCTACGAGCAGTACTTC. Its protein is CASSFPGTGSVGAYEQYF. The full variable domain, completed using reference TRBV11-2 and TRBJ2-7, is EAGVAQSPRYKIIEKRQSVAFWCNPISGHATLYWYQQILGQGPKLLIQFQNNGVVDDSQLPKDRFSAERLKGVDSTLKIQPAKLEDSAVYLCASSFPGTGSVGAYEQYFGPGTRLTVT.

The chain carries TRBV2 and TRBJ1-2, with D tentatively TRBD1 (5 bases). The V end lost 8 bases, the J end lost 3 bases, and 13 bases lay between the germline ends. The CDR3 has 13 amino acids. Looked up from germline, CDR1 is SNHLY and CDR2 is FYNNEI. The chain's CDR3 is CASVAGVDYGYTF. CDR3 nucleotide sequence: TGTGCCAGCGTCGCGGGGGTTGACTATGGCTACACCTTC.

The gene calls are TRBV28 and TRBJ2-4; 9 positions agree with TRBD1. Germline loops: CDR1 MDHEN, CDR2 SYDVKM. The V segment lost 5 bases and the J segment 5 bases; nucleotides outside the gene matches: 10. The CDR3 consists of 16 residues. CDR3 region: CASSITGTGIENIQYF. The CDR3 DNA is TGTGCCAGCAGTATAACCGGGACAGGGATCGAAAACATTCAGTACTTC. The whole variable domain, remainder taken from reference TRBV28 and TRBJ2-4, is DVKVTQSSRYLVKRTGEKVFLECVQDMDHENMFWYRQDPGLGLRLIYFSYDVKMKEKGDIPEGYSVSREKKERFSLILESASTNQTSMYLCASSITGTGIENIQYFGAGTRLSVL.

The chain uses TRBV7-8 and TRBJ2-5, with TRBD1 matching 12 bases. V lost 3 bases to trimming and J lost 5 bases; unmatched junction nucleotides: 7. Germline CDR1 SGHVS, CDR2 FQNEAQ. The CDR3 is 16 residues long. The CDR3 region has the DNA TGTGCCAGCAGCTTTTGGGGGACAGGGGGCGAGGAGACCCAGTACTTC. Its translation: CASSFWGTGGEETQYF. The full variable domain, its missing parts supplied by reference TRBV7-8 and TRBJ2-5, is GAGVSQSPRYKVAKRGQDVALRCDPISGHVSLFWYQQALGQGPEFLTYFQNEAQLDKSGLPSDRFFAERPEGSVSTLKIQRTQQEDSAVYLCASSFWGTGGEETQYFGPGTRLLVL.

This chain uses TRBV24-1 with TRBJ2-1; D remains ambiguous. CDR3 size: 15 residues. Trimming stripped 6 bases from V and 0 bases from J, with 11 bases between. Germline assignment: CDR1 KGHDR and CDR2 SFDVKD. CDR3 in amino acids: CATSRASLSYNEQFF. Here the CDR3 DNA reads TGTGCCACCAGTAGAGCGTCACTCTCCTACAATGAGCAGTTCTTC.